This paragraph covers one T cell receptor beta chain sequence. The antigen remains unidentified. This entry belongs to a study of OX40 agonist ivuxolimab in advanced cancers. About the research overall: The dose-escalation cohort was roughly 83% male, with a mean age of about 58 years, ranging roughly 20 to 80. Study outcomes and limitations: CD8+ T cells were the subset that, on average, had more expanded clones than CD4+. The work left the antigen specificity of expanded peripheral T cells undetermined. Clonal expansion by week 6 occurred in CD4+ and CD8+ blood T cells (at 0.1 to 3.0 mg/kg).

Libraries were prepared by immunoSEQ multiplex PCR; TCRdb keeps only in-frame clonotypes and omits some of them. The sample lists some 80,000 clones, approximately 91% seen once, with 0.72% in the top ten. This TCR came from an adult with an advanced solid tumor such as melanoma, head and neck, liver or kidney cancer. Material: CD4+ or CD8+ T cells sorted from blood, obtained in a trial of the OX40 agonist ivuxolimab.

CDR3 nucleotide sequence: TGTGCCAGCAGCTTAGGCTCTAGCGGCAATGAGCAGTTCTTC. Translated: CASSLGSSGNEQFF. V gene TRBV7-7 combines with J gene TRBJ2-1; 7 nucleotides match TRBD2. This CDR3 is built from 14 residues. The germline gives CDR1 SSHAT, CDR2 FNYEAQ (reference sequence). The V and J ends lost 1 base and 6 bases, in that order; junction bases with no gene match: 3.